The 26 T cell receptor beta chains below all came from one sample that was sequenced in a study of blood T cell repertoires in COVID-19. Some clones are missing from TCRdb's copy, which holds only in-frame ones; the method was immunoSEQ multiplex PCR. The data contain more than 200,000 clones, nearly 90% of them singletons. The sequenced sample consisted of peripheral blood. The source of these receptors is a man younger than 35 with active or convalescent COVID-19.

This chain uses TRBV6-5 with TRBJ2-1; D possibly corresponds to TRBD1 (6 bases). With 6 bases removed from V and 5 bases from J, the gap between germline ends came to 14 bases. Germline V CDR1 and CDR2: MNHEY, SVGAGI. This CDR3 contains 14 residues. DNA for the CDR3: TGTGCCAGCAGCCACCGGGACACAAACAATGAGCAGTTCTTC. It codes for CASSHRDTNNEQFF.

In DNA form, the CDR3 reads TGTGCCAGCTCACCGCGTGCGGGCGCCAATCAGCCCCAGCATTTT. It translates to CASSPRAGANQPQHF. V gene TRBV18 combines with J gene TRBJ1-5; no clear D gene. Germline V gene data show CDR1 as KGHSH and CDR2 as LQKENI. The ends were cut back, 3 bases at V and 3 bases at J, with 12 bases in the middle. The CDR3 has 15 residues.

The chain employs TRBV28 and TRBJ1-2, with a tentative D call TRBD1 (6 bases). The CDR3 spans 14 residues. V shed 3 bases and J shed 2 bases, with 10 bases lying between them. CDR1 and CDR2 (germline): MDHEN, SYDVKM. CDR3 in amino acids: CASSFQGFNYGYTF. For the CDR3, the DNA is TGTGCCAGCAGTTTTCAGGGGTTCAACTATGGCTACACCTTC.

This sequence joins TRBV19 and TRBJ1-2; tentative D call: TRBD1 (6 bases). Germline-derived CDR1 and CDR2 are LNHDA and SQIVND (reference sequence). The CDR3 contains 13 residues. The V end lost 3 bases, the J end lost 6 bases, and 11 bases lay between the germline ends. CDR3 bases: TGTGCCAGTAGTATCCCAGGGGATGATGGCTACACCTTC. Translation: CASSIPGDDGYTF.

The CDR3 protein is CASSPDRSSSYEQYF. CDR3 sequence (DNA): TGTGCCAGCTCACCGGACAGGTCTAGCTCCTACGAGCAGTACTTC. The V and J genes are TRBV18 and TRBJ2-7; 7 nucleotides agree with TRBD1. The germline gives CDR1 KGHSH, CDR2 LQKENI. CDR3 length: 15 amino acids. The junction had 5 bases not matched to a gene; V was cut back by 3 bases and J by 0 bases.

This chain links TRBV6-2 or TRBV6-3 with TRBJ1-1; D is undetermined. V shed 6 bases and J shed 0 bases, with 17 bases lying between them. The germline V gene has CDR1 MNHEY and CDR2 SVGEGT. The CDR3 spans 16 residues. The CDR3 bases are TGTGCCAGCAGCCACCCCGGGGAAGGGTTGAACACTGAAGCTTTCTTT. This translates into CASSHPGEGLNTEAFF.

The V and J genes are TRBV15 and TRBJ1-3; 7 nucleotides line up with TRBD1. The CDR3 consists of 18 residues. V lost 0 bases to trimming and J lost 0 bases; unmatched junction nucleotides: 8. The germline V gene encodes CDR1 LNHNV and CDR2 YYDKDF (reference sequence). CDR3 sequence: CATSRDNYRGYSGNTIYF. CDR3 DNA: TGTGCCACCAGCAGAGATAATTACAGGGGATACTCTGGAAACACCATATATTTT. Looking up the rest from reference TRBV15 and TRBJ1-3 gives the full variable domain: DAMVIQNPRYQVTQFGKPVTLSCSQTLNHNVMYWYQQKSSQAPKLLFHYYDKDFNNEADTPDNFQSRRPNTSFCFLDIRSPGLGDTAMYLCATSRDNYRGYSGNTIYFGEGSWLTVV.

This chain links TRBV11-2 with TRBJ1-1; weak D call: TRBD1 (5 bases). V lost 3 bases and J lost 2, with 7 bases in between. Germline CDR1 reads SGHAT; CDR2 reads FQNNGV. This CDR3 contains 13 residues. Written as DNA, the CDR3 is TGTGCCAGCAGCTTCGGACAAAACACTGAAGCTTTCTTT. Encoded protein: CASSFGQNTEAFF.

The chain employs TRBV4-2 and TRBJ2-7, with 10 bases that match TRBD2. From germline, CDR1 is LGHNA and CDR2 YNFKEQ. V gave up 4 bases and J gave up 4 bases; unmatched junction bases: 7. This CDR3 has 15 amino acids. The CDR3 region has the DNA TGTGCCAGCAGCCCCAGACTAGCGGGCCTATACGAGCAGTACTTC. Encoded protein: CASSPRLAGLYEQYF.

The CDR3 loop reads CASGQTGYEVTQYF. In DNA form, the CDR3 reads TGTGCCAGCGGACAAACGGGTTACGAGGTGACCCAGTACTTC. This rearrangement joins TRBV7-2 to TRBJ2-5; perhaps TRBD1 as D (5 bases). The germline V and J ends were trimmed by 8 bases and 7 bases, with 20 bases remaining between them. The CDR3 totals 14 residues. The germline gives CDR1 SGHTA, CDR2 FQGNSA. The whole variable domain, remainder taken from reference TRBV7-2 and TRBJ2-5, is GAGVSQSPSNKVTEKGKDVELRCDPISGHTALYWYRQSLGQGLEFLIYFQGNSAPDKSGLPSDRFSAERTGGSVSTLTIQRTQQEDSAVYLCASGQTGYEVTQYFGPGTRLLVL.

The chain has TRBV7-6 and TRBJ2-1, with TRBD1 matching over 8 bases. The CDR3 totals 16 residues. Germline V gives CDR1 SGHVS, CDR2 FNYEAQ. Trimming cost V 4 bases and J 0 bases; bases outside gene matches: 5. Here the CDR3 DNA reads TGTGCCAGCAGCTCCACTACAGGGGGCTCCTACAATGAGCAGTTCTTC. Its translation is CASSSTTGGSYNEQFF.

This chain connects TRBV7-2 to TRBJ2-3; 8 nucleotides align to TRBD1. The junction had 10 bases not matched to a gene; V was cut back by 5 bases and J by 9 bases. Germline V gene lookup returns CDR1 SGHTA and CDR2 FQGNSA. The length of the CDR3 is 14 residues. DNA of the CDR3: TGTGCCAGCAGCCCGAAGACAGGGGCCGCGACGCAGTATTTT. Translation: CASSPKTGAATQYF.

This chain uses TRBV7-2 with TRBJ1-3; TRBD1 might be the D (6 bases). Trimming stripped 8 bases from V and 2 bases from J, with 22 bases between. Looked up from germline, CDR1 is SGHTA and CDR2 is FQGNSA. There are 17 residues in the CDR3. The CDR3 coding sequence is TGTGCCAGCCTTCGCGGGGGGGGGCGAGAGGCTGGAAACACCATATATTTT. It encodes CASLRGGGREAGNTIYF.

The rearrangement joins TRBV9 to TRBJ1-3, with D possibly being TRBD1 (6 bases). This CDR3 region has 15 residues. Deletions cut 0 bases from V and 6 bases from J, with 13 bases between. Per the germline V gene, CDR1 is SGDLS and CDR2 is YYNGEE. The CDR3 loop is CASSVDPGGSNTIYF. Written as DNA, the CDR3 is TGTGCCAGCAGCGTAGATCCGGGGGGCTCAAACACCATATATTTT. The full variable domain, completed using reference TRBV9 and TRBJ1-3, is DSGVTQTPKHLITATGQRVTLRCSPRSGDLSVYWYQQSLDQGLQFLIQYYNGEERAKGNILERFSAQQFPDLHSELNLSSLELGDSALYFCASSVDPGGSNTIYFGEGSWLTVV.

The rearrangement joins TRBV9 to TRBJ2-1; 11 bases are a match to TRBD2. J was trimmed by 10 bases and V by 0 bases; bases with no gene match: 9. The CDR3 contains 16 residues. CDR1 and CDR2 from the germline V gene are SGDLS and YYNGEE. DNA for the CDR3: TGTGCCAGCAGCGTAGTAGGACTAGCGGGCGGAGAGGAGCAGTTCTTC. The encoded protein is CASSVVGLAGGEEQFF.

The chain recombines TRBV5-1 with TRBJ1-1, with D possibly matching TRBD1 (6 bases). The CDR3 totals 15 residues. V lost 0 bases and J lost 2, with 11 bases in between. Germline lookup yields CDR1 SGHRS and CDR2 YFSETQ. For the CDR3, the DNA is TGCGCCAGCAGCTTGGTCCCAGGGGCAAACACTGAAGCTTTCTTT. Translation: CASSLVPGANTEAFF.

The chain has TRBV9 and TRBJ2-7; D possibly corresponds to TRBD1 (6 bases). Germline CDR1 and CDR2: SGDLS and YYNGEE. This CDR3 region has 13 residues. V lost 5 bases, J lost 3 bases, and 12 bases lay in between. The DNA for the CDR3 is TGTGCCAGCAGGCCGGGACATTACTACGAGCAGTACTTC. Amino acids: CASRPGHYYEQYF.

The V and J genes are TRBV7-2 and TRBJ2-7; 10 bases are shared with TRBD2. The CDR3 sequence is 19 residues long. The V and J ends lost 2 bases and 2 bases, in that order; junction bases with no gene match: 15. The germline CDR1 and CDR2 sequences are SGHTA and FQGNSA. The CDR3: CASSLRAPSGGEPTYEQYF. CDR3 nucleotide sequence: TGTGCCAGCAGCTTAAGGGCCCCTAGCGGGGGCGAGCCGACCTACGAGCAGTACTTC.

The J gene is TRBJ1-2, the V gene TRBV28, with 7 bases fitting TRBD1. The trim removed 4 bases at V and 5 bases at J, leaving 7 bases unmatched. Germline-derived CDR1 and CDR2 are MDHEN and SYDVKM. The CDR3 has 14 residues. CDR3 in amino acids: CASSSQGDLYGYTF. The CDR3 DNA reads TGTGCCAGCAGTTCCCAGGGGGATTTGTATGGCTACACCTTC.

V usage is TRBV15 and J usage is TRBJ1-2, with 9 bases fitting TRBD1. This CDR3 spans 19 amino acids. The V gene end was trimmed by 0 bases and the J gene end by 5 bases; junction bases not matched to a gene: 16. Germline V CDR1 and CDR2: LNHNV, YYDKDF (reference sequence). CDR3 residues: CATSRDIGTGLRGPYGYTF. CDR3 DNA: TGTGCCACCAGCAGAGATATAGGGACAGGGCTCCGGGGACCGTATGGCTACACCTTC.

The sample holds one count of this clone. The rearrangement uses TRBV19 and TRBJ2-7; 7 bases agree with TRBD2. This CDR3 has 16 residues. The V and J ends lost 3 bases and 1 base, in that order; junction bases with no gene match: 9. Germline-derived CDR1 and CDR2 are LNHDA and SQIVND (reference sequence). Here the CDR3 DNA reads TGTGCCAGTAGTATTCGGGGGGTGCAGGGATCCTACGAGCAGTACTTC. This translates into CASSIRGVQGSYEQYF.

About this clone: Since no conserved phenylalanine or tryptophan closes the CDR3, a read error is the likely cause. The limits of the CDR3 on the DNA are not certain, so only TCRdb's listed CDR3 is given. The chain is built from TRBV10-2 and TRBJ1-4; the tabulated D call, TRBD1, remains unverified against the DNA. Both ends counted, the CDR3 spans 11 residues. Germline V gives CDR1 WSHSY, CDR2 SAAADI. CDR3 protein: CASSEQGRLFV.

The chain couples TRBV7-6 to TRBJ2-7, with 10 bases fitting TRBD2. The length of the CDR3 is 15 residues. Losses at the gene ends were 3 bases for V and 7 bases for J; bases not matched to a gene: 9. Germline CDR1 SGHVS, CDR2 FNYEAQ. CDR3 loop: CASSFSGRFLEEQYF. The CDR3 region has the DNA TGTGCCAGCAGCTTTAGCGGGAGGTTCCTCGAGGAGCAGTACTTC.

V gene TRBV18 combines with J gene TRBJ1-6; D not certain. V shed 3 bases and J shed 2 bases, with 14 bases lying between them. The germline gives CDR1 KGHSH, CDR2 LQKENI. The CDR3 loop spans 17 amino acids. CDR3 amino acids: CASSPLPGRAYNSPLHF. CDR3 in DNA: TGTGCCAGCTCACCTTTACCCGGGAGAGCCTATAATTCACCCCTCCACTTT. Drawing the rest from reference TRBV18 and TRBJ1-6, the complete variable domain is NAGVMQNPRHLVRRRGQEARLRCSPMKGHSHVYWYRQLPEEGLKFMVYLQKENIIDESGMPKERFSAEFPKEGPSILRIQQVVRGDSAAYFCASSPLPGRAYNSPLHFGNGTRLTVT.

The V gene is TRBV19, the J gene TRBJ1-2, with no clear D. This CDR3 contains 15 residues. The germline V gene has CDR1 LNHDA and CDR2 SQIVND (reference sequence). Trimming took off 7 bases at V and 0 bases at J, with 15 bases between the two ends. CDR3 sequence (DNA): TGTGCCAGTAATCGAGGCCAGACCTCTAACTATGGCTACACCTTC. Residues: CASNRGQTSNYGYTF. Filled out from reference TRBV19 and TRBJ1-2, the complete variable domain reads DGGITQSPKYLFRKEGQNVTLSCEQNLNHDAMYWYRQDPGQGLRLIYYSQIVNDFQKGDIAEGYSVSREKKESFPLTVTSAQKNPTAFYLCASNRGQTSNYGYTFGSGTRLTVV.

This clone was seen only a few times. In DNA form, the CDR3 reads TGTGCCAGCAGCTCGAGGGGCCGGGACAGGGATCACGAGCAGTACTTC. Its protein is CASSSRGRDRDHEQYF. The chain employs TRBV7-2 and TRBJ2-7; 9 bases map to TRBD1. The V gene's germline CDR1 is SGHTA and CDR2 FQGNSA. The CDR3 spans 16 residues. The junction had 12 bases not matched to a gene; V was cut back by 4 bases and J by 5 bases. Filled out from reference TRBV7-2 and TRBJ2-7, the complete variable domain reads GAGVSQSPSNKVTEKGKDVELRCDPISGHTALYWYRQSLGQGLEFLIYFQGNSAPDKSGLPSDRFSAERTGGSVSTLTIQRTQQEDSAVYLCASSSRGRDRDHEQYFGPGTRLTVT.